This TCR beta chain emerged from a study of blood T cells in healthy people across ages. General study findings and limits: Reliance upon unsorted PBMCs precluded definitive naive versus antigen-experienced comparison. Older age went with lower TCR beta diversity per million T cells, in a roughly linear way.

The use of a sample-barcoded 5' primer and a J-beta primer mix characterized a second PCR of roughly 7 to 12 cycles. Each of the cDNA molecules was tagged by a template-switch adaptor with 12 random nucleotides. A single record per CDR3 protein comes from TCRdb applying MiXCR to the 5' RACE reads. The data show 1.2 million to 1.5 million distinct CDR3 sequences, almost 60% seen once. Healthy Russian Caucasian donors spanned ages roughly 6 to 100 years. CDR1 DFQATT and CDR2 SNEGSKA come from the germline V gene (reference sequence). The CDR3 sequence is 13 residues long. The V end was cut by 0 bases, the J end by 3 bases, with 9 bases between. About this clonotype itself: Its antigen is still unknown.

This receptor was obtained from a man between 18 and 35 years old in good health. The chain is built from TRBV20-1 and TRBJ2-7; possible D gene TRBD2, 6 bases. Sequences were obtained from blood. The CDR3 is CSARDGGYYEQYF. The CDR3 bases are TGCAGTGCTAGAGATGGGGGGTACTACGAGCAGTACTTC.